Listed below are T cell receptor beta chains from one sample, sequenced in a study of blood T cell repertoires in COVID-19. Clones were sequenced by immunoSEQ multiplex PCR, and TCRdb holds only the in-frame ones, with some missing. The sample gives 150,000 to 200,000 clones, about 85% of which show up once; 2.1% is in the top ten. The sequencing input was peripheral blood. The receptors come from a man aged 70 or older with active or convalescent COVID-19. CDR3s include the opening cysteine and the closing phenylalanine or tryptophan. D genes are given only for firm matches. Clone size is stated in some rows and not others, as once, few, many or a class when expanded.

d_call j_call v_call clone_size cdr3_nt cdr3_aa
NA TRBJ1-1 TRBV10-3 few TGTGCCATCAGTGGGGATGGGGGGGAAGCTTTCTTT CAISGDGGEAFF
TRBD1 TRBJ1-5 TRBV10-3 NA TGTGCCATCAGTGAGTCGGGACAGCCCCAGCCCCAGCATTTT CAISESGQPQPQHF
TRBD2 TRBJ2-3 TRBV9 NA TGTGCCAGCAGCGTCGACCTCCCGGGGGGAGATACGCAGTATTTT CASSVDLPGGDTQYF
NA TRBJ2-5 TRBV7-8 NA TGTGCCAGCAGCTTAGTTGGGGGGGAGACCCAGTACTTC CASSLVGGETQYF
TRBD1 TRBJ2-3 TRBV14 NA TGTGCCAGCAGCCAACCAGGGGGAGTAACAGATACGCAGTATTTT CASSQPGGVTDTQYF
NA TRBJ2-6 TRBV5-1 NA TGCGCCAGCAGCTTGGGAGGAAGCTCTGGGGCCAACGTCCTGACTTTC CASSLGGSSGANVLTF
TRBD1 TRBJ2-7 TRBV5-6 once TGTGCCAGCAGCTTGGGAGGGGGCGCCATCTACGAGCAGTACTTC CASSLGGGAIYEQYF
NA TRBJ1-2 TRBV9 once TGTGCCAGCAGCCCCCGGGACACAAGCTATGGCTACACCTTC CASSPRDTSYGYTF
TRBD2 TRBJ2-3 TRBV5-6 NA TGTGCCAGCAGCTTGGTAAGGACTAGCGGTGGAGATACGCAGTATTTT CASSLVRTSGGDTQYF
NA TRBJ1-6 TRBV20-1 NA TGCAGTGCTAATGAAGGGGTGGCCGGGCTGCCCCTCCACTTT CSANEGVAGLPLHF
NA TRBJ1-5 TRBV5-6 NA TGTGCCAGCAGTTTGGGGCCAAATCAGCCCCAGCATTTT CASSLGPNQPQHF
NA TRBJ1-6 TRBV27 once TGTGCCAGCCGGAGACAGATTAATTCACCCCTCCACTTT CASRRQINSPLHF
NA TRBJ1-6 TRBV19 NA TGTGCCAGTAGTATCGGCGGGGCCGCTCTCCCCCCACCCCTCCACTTT CASSIGGAALPPPLHF
NA TRBJ1-5 TRBV6-1 NA TGTGCCAGCAGTGAACAGGGATATCCCAGCAATCAGCCCCAGCATTTT CASSEQGYPSNQPQHF
TRBD1 TRBJ2-1 TRBV6-4 NA TGTGCCAGCTCCCCGGGACAGGGGGCAGATGAGCAGTTCTTC CASSPGQGADEQFF
NA TRBJ2-2 TRBV27 NA TGTGCCAGCACCGAGGGTCGGGGGGAGCTGTTTTTT CASTEGRGELFF
TRBD2 TRBJ2-3 TRBV6-2/TRBV6-3 NA TGTGCCAGCAGTTCGAGACTAGCGGGGGATATGGATACGCAGTATTTT CASSSRLAGDMDTQYF
NA TRBJ1-5 TRBV2 NA TGTGCCAGCAGTGCGGTCGGGGGGGGGCAGCCCCAGCATTTT CASSAVGGGQPQHF